The clone carrying this TCR beta chain was observed once. Antigen: not known. The junction departs from the called germline gene at one end, perhaps through a read error. TCR beta cDNA was reverse-transcribed from roughly 520 ng of total RNA. The reaction used a constant-region primer and ProtoScript II reverse transcriptase. Investigators got TCR beta libraries out of three nested multiplex PCR rounds, done with slightly modified ARM-PCR. It was with TRBV1-TRBV30 forward primers and a C-beta reverse primer that the first two PCR rounds were run, at approximately 9 cycles each. TCRdb reprocessed the multiplex PCR reads with MiXCR, giving one entry per CDR3 protein. The sample lists approximately 73,000 distinct CDR3 sequences; 60% to 80% were seen once. This record comes from a study of tumor-infiltrating lymphocytes in primary liver carcinoma. Study-level points and caveats: Tumors had a significantly higher top-250-clone fraction than blood (p = 0.039).

There are 14 residues in the CDR3. CDR1 is MGHRA, CDR2 YSYEKL, per germline. Co-extracting RNA and DNA was done with roughly 17-33 mg of unsorted bulk tissue as input. Sequenced material: liver tumor tissue from sampling region 4. As to subset: tumor region T4, right-lateral pole. This clonotype originated in a man aged 35 to 55 with primary liver carcinoma and hepatitis B virus infection. The rearrangement links TRBV4-1 to TRBJ1-1; no definite D call. The CDR3 region is CASSPWTGHTGAFF. CDR3 coding DNA: TGCGCCAGCAGCCCATGGACGGGCCACACTGGAGCTTTCTTT.